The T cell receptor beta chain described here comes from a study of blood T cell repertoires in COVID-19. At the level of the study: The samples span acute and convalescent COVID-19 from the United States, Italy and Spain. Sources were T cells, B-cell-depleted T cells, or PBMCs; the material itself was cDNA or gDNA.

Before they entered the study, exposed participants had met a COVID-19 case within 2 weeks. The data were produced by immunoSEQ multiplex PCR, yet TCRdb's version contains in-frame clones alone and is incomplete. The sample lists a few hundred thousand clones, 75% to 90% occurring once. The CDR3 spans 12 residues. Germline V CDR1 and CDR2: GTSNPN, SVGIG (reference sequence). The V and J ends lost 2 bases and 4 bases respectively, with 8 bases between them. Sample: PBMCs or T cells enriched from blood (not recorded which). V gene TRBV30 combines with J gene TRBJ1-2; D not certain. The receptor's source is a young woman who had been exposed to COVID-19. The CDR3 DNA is TGTGCCTGGAGTATAACAGCCTATGGCTACACCTTC. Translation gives CAWSITAYGYTF.